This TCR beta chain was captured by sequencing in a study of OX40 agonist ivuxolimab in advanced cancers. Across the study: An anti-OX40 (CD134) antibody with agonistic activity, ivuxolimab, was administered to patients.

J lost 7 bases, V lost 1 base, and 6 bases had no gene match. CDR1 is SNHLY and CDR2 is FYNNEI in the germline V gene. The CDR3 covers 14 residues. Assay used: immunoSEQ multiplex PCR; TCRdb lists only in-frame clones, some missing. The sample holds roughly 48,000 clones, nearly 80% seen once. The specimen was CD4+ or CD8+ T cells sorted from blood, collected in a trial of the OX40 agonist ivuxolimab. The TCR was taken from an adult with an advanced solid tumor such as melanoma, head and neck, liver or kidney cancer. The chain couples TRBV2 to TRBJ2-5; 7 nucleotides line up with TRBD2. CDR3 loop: CASSEGLALGTQYF. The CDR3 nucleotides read TGTGCCAGCAGTGAAGGACTAGCTTTGGGGACCCAGTACTTC.